The 5 T cell receptor beta chains in this list originate from one sample, sequenced in a study of T cell responses to AZD1222 COVID-19 vaccine. The repertoire was sequenced with immunoSEQ multiplex PCR; TCRdb's copy has only in-frame clones and lacks some. The sample lists approximately 72,000 clones, 80% to 90% occurring once. The input for sequencing was peripheral blood, taken 28 days after the second AZD1222 dose. The receptor set was obtained from an adult who received the AZD1222 COVID-19 vaccine.

This sequence joins TRBV9 and TRBJ2-3; TRBD2 aligns across 14 bases. This CDR3 comprises 16 residues. Unmatched junction bases numbered 1, after V lost 3 bases and J lost 1 base. In germline, CDR1 is SGDLS, CDR2 YYNGEE. The CDR3 DNA is TGTGCCAGCAGCGGACTAGCGGGAGGGGGCACAGATACGCAGTATTTT. This gives the protein CASSGLAGGGTDTQYF.

CDR3: CASSLRLAGHTDTQYF. DNA of the CDR3: TGTGCCAGCAGCTTACGGCTAGCGGGGCACACAGATACGCAGTATTTT. The rearrangement links TRBV7-8 to TRBJ2-3; 9 nucleotides align to TRBD2. V trimming: 2 bases; J trimming: 2 bases; junction bases outside the gene matches: 5. The V gene's germline CDR1 is SGHVS and CDR2 FQNEAQ. The CDR3 has 16 residues.

The chain uses TRBV3-1 (or the pseudogene TRBV3-2) and TRBJ1-4; D unresolved. V was shortened by 0 bases and J by 1 base, with 3 bases between the two germline ends. From germline, CDR1 is LGHDT and CDR2 YNNKEL (reference sequence). The CDR3 has 14 residues. CDR3 bases: TGTGCCAGCAGCCAAGATCAAACTAATGAAAAACTGTTTTTT. It is translated as CASSQDQTNEKLFF.

The chain recombines TRBV2 with TRBJ2-1; D is perhaps TRBD1 (6 bases). Trimming took off 4 bases at V and 7 bases at J, with 23 bases between the two ends. The CDR3 runs 17 residues. Looked up from germline, CDR1 is SNHLY and CDR2 is FYNNEI. The CDR3 DNA reads TGTGCCAGCAGTGTCCAATATGGTCACCCAGGGGCTAATGAGCAGTTCTTC. Translated, it gives CASSVQYGHPGANEQFF.

The chain joins TRBV28 to TRBJ1-2; no firm D call. V was pared by 5 bases and J by 7 bases, with 8 bases between. The CDR3 is 11 residues long. Germline V gene lookup returns CDR1 MDHEN and CDR2 SYDVKM. The CDR3 region has the DNA TGTGCCAGCAGTCCCATGGTTGGCTACACCTTC. Translated, it gives CASSPMVGYTF.